The 7 T cell receptor beta chains reported below all come from one sample, sequenced in a study of CD8 T cells in ankylosing spondylitis (dated by TCRdb to the late 2010s). Receptor amplification or capture employed 5' RACE. Sequencing relied on an Illumina HiSeq 2500. The raw public data were reprocessed by TCRdb itself: fastp quality trimming at Q25, MiXCR clonotype calling, in-frame beta chains only. Rows with one shared CDR3 protein collapse into an entry with the most common genes and DNA. In this sample the table shows about 750,000 distinct CDR3 sequences, 15% to 20% of which occur a single time. The leading ten clones occupy under 20% of the sample. The antigens these receptors bind are not known. Points the paper makes about the study in general: A TCR beta motif of fewer than 10 highly homologous amino acid variants appeared characteristic of blood from ankylosing spondylitis patients.

Material for sequencing was blood, either unsorted or a sorted T cell fraction (not recorded which). The receptors shown here come from a male donor with ankylosing spondylitis.

This clonotype was detected many times. The rearrangement links TRBV12-3 or TRBV12-4 to TRBJ2-7, with TRBD1 identical over 7 bases. The CDR3 length is 11 residues. The J segment lost 11 bases and the V segment lost 4 bases, leaving 5 bases of the junction unmatched. CDR3 nucleotides: TGTGCCAGCAGTTCCGACAGGGTAAAGTACTTC. It yields the protein CASSSDRVKYF.

The chain is built from TRBV7-9 and TRBJ2-1; 7 nucleotides align to TRBD1. Germline CDR1 is SEHNR and CDR2 is FQNEAQ (reference sequence). This CDR3 is 15 amino acids long. V gave up 6 bases and J gave up 5 bases; unmatched junction bases: 10. This CDR3 is CASRGEGQSHNEQFF. The CDR3 nucleotides read TGTGCCAGCAGAGGAGAGGGACAGTCCCACAATGAGCAGTTCTTC.

Only a few counts were recorded for this clonotype. The J gene is TRBJ1-2, the V gene TRBV4-1; weak D call: TRBD1 (5 bases). V was shortened by 2 bases and J by 4 bases, with 14 bases between the two germline ends. CDR1 is MGHRA, CDR2 YSYEKL, per germline. The CDR3 is 15 residues long. CDR3 coding DNA: TGCGCCAGCAGCCAAATAGCGGGAGGGACCTATGGCTACACCTTC. Translating it yields CASSQIAGGTYGYTF.

This clonotype has a count of ten or more. The chain links TRBV24-1 to TRBJ1-2; the D is unclear. Trimming removed 4 bases from V and 7 bases from J, with 9 bases in between. The germline gives CDR1 KGHDR, CDR2 SFDVKD. The CDR3 consists of 12 residues. The CDR3 bases are TGTGCCACCAGTGAAGGTACGGCTGGCTACACCTTC. Protein sequence: CATSEGTAGYTF.

Only a few counts were recorded for this clonotype. This chain uses TRBV5-6 with TRBJ1-2; the D gene is possibly TRBD1 (6 bases). The CDR3 extends over 16 amino acids. V shed 4 bases and J shed 8 bases, with 24 bases lying between them. The germline CDR1 and CDR2 sequences are SGHDT and YYEEEE. In nucleotides, the CDR3 is TGTGCCAGCAGCCCTAAAACATATTACAGGGCGACCGGCTACACCTTC. Translated: CASSPKTYYRATGYTF.

This chain joins TRBV5-5 and TRBJ2-2, with TRBD1 matching over 10 bases. V was pared by 3 bases and J by 9 bases, with 11 bases of the junction left unmatched. CDR3 length: 16 residues. Germline V lookup: CDR1 SGHKS, CDR2 YYEKEE (reference sequence). This chain's CDR3 is CASSSFGQGGPWELFF. The CDR3 DNA sequence: TGTGCCAGCAGCTCTTTCGGACAGGGGGGTCCTTGGGAGCTGTTTTTT. The variable domain in full, with the rest retrieved from reference TRBV5-5 and TRBJ2-2, is DAGVTQSPTHLIKTRGQQVTLRCSPISGHKSVSWYQQVLGQGPQFIFQYYEKEERGRGNFPDRFSARQFPNYSSELNVNALLLGDSALYLCASSSFGQGGPWELFFGEGSRLTVL.

This clonotype was recorded a few times. V and J are TRBV28 and TRBJ2-2, with TRBD2 as a possible D gene (5 bases). The V and J ends lost 8 bases and 6 bases respectively, with 16 bases between them. The length of the CDR3 is 14 residues. In germline, CDR1 is MDHEN, CDR2 SYDVKM. The CDR3 reads CASLEEGWSGELFF. The DNA of the CDR3 is TGTGCCAGCCTGGAAGAGGGTTGGTCCGGGGAGCTGTTTTTT.